This T cell receptor beta chain was found in a study of human T cells and chemical hapten exposure. This clonotype was counted ten times or more. MiXCR was run by TCRdb on the RACE reads, yielding one entry per CDR3 protein. The sample includes some 81,000 distinct CDR3 sequences, approximately 10% of them seen just once. Time point here: patch test 2, 6 weeks after DPC sensitization. The treatment was: therapeutic diphenylcyclopropenone sensitization with weekly scalp DPC. CDR1 and CDR2 (germline): KGHSH, LQKENI. V dropped 2 bases and J dropped 7 bases, with 8 bases sitting between them. This CDR3 is built from 13 residues.

This receptor was obtained from a man between 18 and 35 years old with alopecia areata. Some clones in this sample may be carry-over from other donors' samples. The V gene is TRBV18, the J gene TRBJ1-4; unclear D gene. The sequencing used whole blood, collected in connection with sensitization to the hapten diphenylcyclopropenone (DPC). For the CDR3, the DNA is TGTGCCAGCTCACCAGCAGAGGGTGAAAAACTGTTTTTT. Translation gives CASSPAEGEKLFF.